This T cell receptor beta chain was recovered during a study of T cell responses to AZD1222 COVID-19 vaccine. CDR1 is ENHRY, CDR2 SYGVKD, per germline. The CDR3 length is 14 residues. The trim removed 6 bases at V and 1 base at J, leaving 5 bases unmatched. Here immunoSEQ multiplex PCR was the method, and the copy in TCRdb shows in-frame clones only, minus some. In the table there are around 200,000 clones, roughly 91% of which are singletons. This clone was observed once. The gene calls are TRBV10-3 and TRBJ1-2, with 7 bases fitting TRBD1. The sample in question was peripheral blood, obtained 28 days after the second dose of the MenACWY control vaccine. This TCR derives from an adult who received the MenACWY meningococcal vaccine as a control. CDR3 DNA: TGTGCCATCAGACCGGGACAGAATAACTATGGCTACACCTTC. Its translation: CAIRPGQNNYGYTF.